Listed here are 11 T cell receptor beta chains from one sample, sequenced in a study of shared clonotypes between healthy human individuals. Method: immunoSEQ multiplex PCR; TCRdb's copy keeps in-frame clones and lacks some. The repertoire holds over a million clones, with roughly 96% as singletons. Specimen: naive CD4+ T cells sorted from blood. Indicated subset: CD45RA+ positively selected. The source of these receptors is a man aged 25-40 years in good health.

This chain connects TRBV7-2 to TRBJ2-2; tentative D call: TRBD2 (6 bases). The germline CDR1 and CDR2 sequences are SGHTA and FQGNSA. The V gene lost 5 bases and the J gene lost 4 bases, with 17 bases spanning the gap. CDR3 length: 16 amino acids. This CDR3 reads CASSKAGTSITGELFF. CDR3 DNA sequence: TGTGCCAGCAGCAAGGCCGGGACTTCGATCACCGGGGAGCTGTTTTTT.

The chain couples TRBV29-1 to TRBJ1-5, with D possibly matching TRBD1 (5 bases). CDR3 size: 15 residues. From germline, CDR1 is SQVTM and CDR2 ANQGSEA. V was shortened by 4 bases and J by 4 bases, with 17 bases between the two germline ends. As DNA, the CDR3 is TGCAGCGTTGCACATGGAGCAGGGACTAATCAGCCCCAGCATTTT. This gives the protein CSVAHGAGTNQPQHF.

The chain links TRBV7-8 to TRBJ2-4; 10 bases line up with TRBD1. The junction had 4 bases not matched to a gene; V was cut back by 2 bases and J by 3 bases. Germline assignment: CDR1 SGHVS and CDR2 FQNEAQ. The CDR3 sequence is 16 residues long. The CDR3 sequence is CASSLRDRGYKNIQYF. The CDR3 nucleotides read TGTGCCAGCAGCTTAAGGGACAGGGGCTACAAAAACATTCAGTACTTC. Full variable domain (rest looked up from reference TRBV7-8 and TRBJ2-4): GAGVSQSPRYKVAKRGQDVALRCDPISGHVSLFWYQQALGQGPEFLTYFQNEAQLDKSGLPSDRFFAERPEGSVSTLKIQRTQQEDSAVYLCASSLRDRGYKNIQYFGAGTRLSVL.

As for this clone: The same CDR3 is also encoded by other DNA sequences in this sample. V usage is TRBV6-5 and J usage is TRBJ2-5; no definite D call. The V end was cut by 4 bases, the J end by 5 bases, with 5 bases between. The V gene's germline CDR1 is MNHEY and CDR2 SVGAGI. The CDR3 runs to 11 residues. The CDR3 region is CASSLGETQYF. As DNA, the CDR3 is TGTGCCAGCAGTTTAGGGGAGACCCAGTACTTC.

As to this clone: The sample carries other DNA sequences with the same CDR3. The V call is TRBV5-1, the J call TRBJ1-5, with a tentative D call TRBD1 (6 bases). The germline V gene encodes CDR1 SGHRS and CDR2 YFSETQ. V dropped 2 bases and J dropped 10 bases, with 13 bases sitting between them. CDR3 length: 13 amino acids. The CDR3 sequence is CASSLEGGGPQHF. The CDR3 coding sequence is TGCGCCAGCAGCTTAGAAGGGGGAGGCCCCCAGCATTTT.

The genes are TRBV15 and TRBJ2-7; the match to TRBD1 covers 9 bases. After removal of 2 bases from V and 8 bases from J, the junction contained 7 bases not matched to a gene. The CDR3 covers 14 residues. The V gene's germline CDR1 is LNHNV and CDR2 YYDKDF (reference sequence). The chain's CDR3 is CATSRLGDRVKQYF. DNA of the CDR3: TGTGCCACCAGCAGATTAGGGGACAGGGTAAAGCAGTACTTC.

Notes on this clone: Different DNA sequences within this sample yield the same CDR3. This chain joins TRBV7-9 and TRBJ2-5, with 7 nucleotides matching TRBD1. From germline, CDR1 is SEHNR and CDR2 FQNEAQ (reference sequence). The V gene end was trimmed by 4 bases and the J gene end by 4 bases; junction bases not matched to a gene: 3. The CDR3 consists of 13 residues. The CDR3 DNA reads TGTGCCAGCAGCTCGACAGGGTTAGAGACCCAGTACTTC. Protein sequence: CASSSTGLETQYF. Drawing the rest from reference TRBV7-9 and TRBJ2-5, the complete variable domain is DTGVSQNPRHKITKRGQNVTFRCDPISEHNRLYWYRQTLGQGPEFLTYFQNEAQLEKSRLLSDRFSAERPKGSFSTLEIQRTEQGDSAMYLCASSSTGLETQYFGPGTRLLVL.

V gene TRBV12-2 combines with J gene TRBJ2-3. TRBV12-2 is a recognized pseudogene. The CDR3 totals 11 residues. CDR3 amino acids: CASRLIDTQYF. The CDR3 nucleotides read TGTGCAAGTCGCTTAATAGATACGCAGTATTTT.

This clone was counted only a few times. The chain has TRBV19 and TRBJ2-1; D might be TRBD2 (6 bases). Trimming removed 4 bases at V and 5 bases at J, with 15 bases between. CDR1 is LNHDA and CDR2 is SQIVND in the germline V gene (reference sequence). CDR3 length: 15 amino acids. The CDR3 loop is CASSTFSAGNNEQFF. Written as DNA, the CDR3 is TGTGCCAGTAGTACCTTTAGCGCGGGAAACAATGAGCAGTTCTTC. Full variable domain (outside the CDR3, taken from reference TRBV19 and TRBJ2-1): DGGITQSPKYLFRKEGQNVTLSCEQNLNHDAMYWYRQDPGQGLRLIYYSQIVNDFQKGDIAEGYSVSREKKESFPLTVTSAQKNPTAFYLCASSTFSAGNNEQFFGPGTRLTVL.

As regards this clone: The sample has other DNA sequences that encode this CDR3 too. The rearrangement joins TRBV9 to TRBJ2-7; 9 nucleotides match TRBD1. The V segment lost 2 bases and the J segment 3 bases; nucleotides outside the gene matches: 9. From germline, CDR1 is SGDLS and CDR2 YYNGEE. The length of the CDR3 is 16 residues. CDR3 protein: CASSVGSGQGFYEQYF. The CDR3 DNA follows: TGTGCCAGCAGCGTGGGCTCGGGACAGGGATTCTACGAGCAGTACTTC.

This chain joins TRBV7-8 and TRBJ2-3; D is unclear. V lost 5 bases and J lost 2, with 20 bases in between. The germline V gene encodes CDR1 SGHVS and CDR2 FQNEAQ. The CDR3 contains 17 residues. The CDR3 reads CASSPAWALGPTDTQYF. The DNA for the CDR3 is TGTGCCAGCAGCCCCGCCTGGGCACTCGGACCCACAGATACGCAGTATTTT.